This T cell receptor (beta chain) was documented in a study of blood T cell repertoires in COVID-19. Overall study context: Some COVID-19 samples were acute and others convalescent; all came from the United States, Italy and Spain. T cells, B-cell-depleted T cells, or PBMCs provided the cDNA or gDNA that served as material.

The CDR3 extends over 12 amino acids. V was cut by 6 bases and J by 3 bases, with 8 bases left in between. Germline V lookup: CDR1 SNHLY, CDR2 FYNNEI. In the original processing: Scientists estimated how many nucleated cells there were by amplifying reference gene primers. Assay used: immunoSEQ multiplex PCR; TCRdb lists only in-frame clones, some missing. D and trimming come from the DNA, and the V and J calls and clone size come from that table. This sample has some 97,000 clones; 85% occur once, and the top ten carry roughly an eighth. This chain joins TRBV2 and TRBJ1-1, with D possibly matching TRBD1 (5 bases). This receptor was taken from a man aged 45-65 years with active or convalescent COVID-19. Source material: peripheral blood. The CDR3 loop is CASRGADTEAFF. The CDR3 nucleotides read TGTGCCAGCAGAGGGGCGGACACTGAAGCTTTCTTT.